This TCR beta chain emerged from a study of blood T cell repertoires in COVID-19. In the study overall: Specimens from acute and convalescent COVID-19 originated in the United States, Italy and Spain. From T cells, B-cell-depleted T cells, or PBMCs came the material, which was cDNA or gDNA.

Measured with immunoSEQ multiplex PCR; TCRdb has only the in-frame clones, and not every one. The sample has 260,000 or so clones, about 80% seen once. CDR1 SGHRS and CDR2 YFSETQ come from the germline V gene. The CDR3 has 14 residues. Trimming took 4 bases from V and 3 from J, leaving 13 bases between them. The rearrangement uses TRBV5-1 and TRBJ1-2; TRBD1 might be the D (6 bases). This TCR was recovered from a human donor in a cohort sampled during active COVID-19. The sample comprised peripheral blood. The CDR3 nucleotides are TGCGCCAGCAGCAAACAGACAGGAGACTATGGCTACACCTTC. Its translation: CASSKQTGDYGYTF.